The rows below give T cell receptor beta chains drawn from one sample of a study of neurological immune-mediated disorders. TCRdb processed the 5' RACE reads anew with MiXCR; each CDR3 protein has one entry. Of some 78,000 distinct CDR3 sequences listed, 4.5% to 6.5% were seen once; the top ten hold about 2.4%. What was sequenced was PBMCs. These receptors originate from a woman under 40 with multiple sclerosis. The CDR3 runs from the conserved cysteine through the conserved F or W. D genes are given only for firm matches. A clone size is listed for some rows: how often the clone was seen (once, few, many), or a class if it is expanded.

v_call: TRBV10-3
d_call: TRBD1
clone_size: .
j_call: TRBJ1-1
cdr3_aa: CAISVDRVGNTEAFF
cdr3_nt: TGTGCCATCAGTGTCGACAGGGTCGGGAACACTGAAGCTTTCTTT

v_call: TRBV20-1
d_call: .
clone_size: few
j_call: TRBJ2-1
cdr3_aa: CSARGSPPRTAYDEQFF
cdr3_nt: TGCAGTGCTAGAGGTTCCCCACCCCGGACCGCTTATGATGAGCAGTTCTTC

v_call: TRBV27
d_call: TRBD1
clone_size: many
j_call: TRBJ1-5
cdr3_aa: CASSSRQGRGISNQPQHF
cdr3_nt: TGTGCCAGCAGTTCTAGACAGGGAAGAGGAATAAGCAATCAGCCCCAGCATTTT

v_call: TRBV20-1
d_call: TRBD2
clone_size: few
j_call: TRBJ2-3
cdr3_aa: CSAAGGLRWDTQYF
cdr3_nt: TGCAGTGCTGCGGGGGGGCTCCGGTGGGATACGCAGTATTTT

v_call: TRBV20-1
d_call: .
clone_size: many
j_call: TRBJ2-1
cdr3_aa: CSARSLGPLPFNEQFF
cdr3_nt: TGCAGTGCTCGGTCCTTGGGCCCCCTCCCGTTCAATGAGCAGTTCTTC

v_call: TRBV20-1
d_call: .
clone_size: few
j_call: TRBJ2-7
cdr3_aa: CSARARLLAGEQYF
cdr3_nt: TGCAGTGCTAGAGCCCGACTCCTTGCGGGAGAGCAGTACTTC

v_call: TRBV5-1
d_call: .
clone_size: .
j_call: TRBJ1-2
cdr3_aa: CASSLSGVADGYTF
cdr3_nt: TGCGCCAGCAGCTTGAGCGGGGTTGCGGATGGCTACACCTTC

v_call: TRBV6-5
d_call: .
clone_size: .
j_call: TRBJ2-1
cdr3_aa: CASSYDLESSYNEQFF
cdr3_nt: TGTGCCAGCAGTTACGACCTAGAGAGCTCCTACAATGAGCAGTTCTTC

v_call: TRBV20-1
d_call: TRBD1
clone_size: .
j_call: TRBJ2-5
cdr3_aa: CSATKQGAGGETQYF
cdr3_nt: TGCAGTGCTACTAAACAGGGGGCAGGCGGAGAGACCCAGTACTTC

v_call: TRBV6-2/TRBV6-3
d_call: .
clone_size: many
j_call: TRBJ2-3
cdr3_aa: CASSYSQGGADTQYF
cdr3_nt: TGTGCCAGCAGTTACTCCCAGGGTGGTGCAGATACGCAGTATTTT

v_call: TRBV20-1
d_call: TRBD2
clone_size: few
j_call: TRBJ2-1
cdr3_aa: CSATPGLAGVGRRNEQFF
cdr3_nt: TGCAGTGCCACTCCGGGACTAGCGGGAGTGGGACGGCGGAATGAGCAGTTCTTC

v_call: TRBV29-1
d_call: TRBD2
clone_size: many
j_call: TRBJ2-3
cdr3_aa: CSTSSGGDTDTQYF
cdr3_nt: TGCAGCACCTCTAGCGGAGGGGACACAGATACGCAGTATTTT

v_call: TRBV9
d_call: TRBD2
clone_size: many
j_call: TRBJ2-1
cdr3_aa: CASSVGLAVNSYNEQFF
cdr3_nt: TGTGCCAGCAGCGTAGGACTAGCGGTTAATTCCTACAATGAGCAGTTCTTC

v_call: TRBV24-1
d_call: TRBD2
clone_size: many
j_call: TRBJ2-2
cdr3_aa: CATNGRRERGAISGELFF
cdr3_nt: TGTGCCACCAATGGTCGCCGGGAGCGGGGGGCAATTTCCGGGGAGCTGTTTTTT

v_call: TRBV29-1
d_call: .
clone_size: .
j_call: TRBJ2-1
cdr3_aa: CSAPRADGNNEQFF
cdr3_nt: TGCAGCGCCCCAAGGGCTGACGGCAACAATGAGCAGTTCTTC

v_call: TRBV5-1
d_call: .
clone_size: many
j_call: TRBJ1-1
cdr3_aa: CASSLGSGNTEAFF
cdr3_nt: TGCGCCAGCAGCTTGGGTTCGGGAAACACTGAAGCTTTCTTT

v_call: TRBV7-2
d_call: .
clone_size: many
j_call: TRBJ1-1
cdr3_aa: CASSPWTRADTEAFF
cdr3_nt: TGTGCCAGCAGCCCCTGGACAAGGGCGGACACTGAAGCTTTCTTT

v_call: TRBV5-1
d_call: TRBD2
clone_size: many
j_call: TRBJ2-5
cdr3_aa: CASSLEGLAGEETQYF
cdr3_nt: TGCGCCAGCAGCTTGGAGGGACTAGCGGGGGAAGAGACCCAGTACTTC